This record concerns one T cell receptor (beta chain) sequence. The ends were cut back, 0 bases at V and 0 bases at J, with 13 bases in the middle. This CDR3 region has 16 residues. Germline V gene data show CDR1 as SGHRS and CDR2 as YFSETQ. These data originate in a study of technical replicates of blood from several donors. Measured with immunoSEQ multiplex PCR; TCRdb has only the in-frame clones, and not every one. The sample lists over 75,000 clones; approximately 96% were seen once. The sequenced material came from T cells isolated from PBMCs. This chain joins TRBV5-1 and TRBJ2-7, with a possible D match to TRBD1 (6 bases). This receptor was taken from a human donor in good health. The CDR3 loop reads CASSLEGQGISYEQYF. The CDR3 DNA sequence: TGCGCCAGCAGCTTGGAAGGGCAGGGGATCTCCTACGAGCAGTACTTC.